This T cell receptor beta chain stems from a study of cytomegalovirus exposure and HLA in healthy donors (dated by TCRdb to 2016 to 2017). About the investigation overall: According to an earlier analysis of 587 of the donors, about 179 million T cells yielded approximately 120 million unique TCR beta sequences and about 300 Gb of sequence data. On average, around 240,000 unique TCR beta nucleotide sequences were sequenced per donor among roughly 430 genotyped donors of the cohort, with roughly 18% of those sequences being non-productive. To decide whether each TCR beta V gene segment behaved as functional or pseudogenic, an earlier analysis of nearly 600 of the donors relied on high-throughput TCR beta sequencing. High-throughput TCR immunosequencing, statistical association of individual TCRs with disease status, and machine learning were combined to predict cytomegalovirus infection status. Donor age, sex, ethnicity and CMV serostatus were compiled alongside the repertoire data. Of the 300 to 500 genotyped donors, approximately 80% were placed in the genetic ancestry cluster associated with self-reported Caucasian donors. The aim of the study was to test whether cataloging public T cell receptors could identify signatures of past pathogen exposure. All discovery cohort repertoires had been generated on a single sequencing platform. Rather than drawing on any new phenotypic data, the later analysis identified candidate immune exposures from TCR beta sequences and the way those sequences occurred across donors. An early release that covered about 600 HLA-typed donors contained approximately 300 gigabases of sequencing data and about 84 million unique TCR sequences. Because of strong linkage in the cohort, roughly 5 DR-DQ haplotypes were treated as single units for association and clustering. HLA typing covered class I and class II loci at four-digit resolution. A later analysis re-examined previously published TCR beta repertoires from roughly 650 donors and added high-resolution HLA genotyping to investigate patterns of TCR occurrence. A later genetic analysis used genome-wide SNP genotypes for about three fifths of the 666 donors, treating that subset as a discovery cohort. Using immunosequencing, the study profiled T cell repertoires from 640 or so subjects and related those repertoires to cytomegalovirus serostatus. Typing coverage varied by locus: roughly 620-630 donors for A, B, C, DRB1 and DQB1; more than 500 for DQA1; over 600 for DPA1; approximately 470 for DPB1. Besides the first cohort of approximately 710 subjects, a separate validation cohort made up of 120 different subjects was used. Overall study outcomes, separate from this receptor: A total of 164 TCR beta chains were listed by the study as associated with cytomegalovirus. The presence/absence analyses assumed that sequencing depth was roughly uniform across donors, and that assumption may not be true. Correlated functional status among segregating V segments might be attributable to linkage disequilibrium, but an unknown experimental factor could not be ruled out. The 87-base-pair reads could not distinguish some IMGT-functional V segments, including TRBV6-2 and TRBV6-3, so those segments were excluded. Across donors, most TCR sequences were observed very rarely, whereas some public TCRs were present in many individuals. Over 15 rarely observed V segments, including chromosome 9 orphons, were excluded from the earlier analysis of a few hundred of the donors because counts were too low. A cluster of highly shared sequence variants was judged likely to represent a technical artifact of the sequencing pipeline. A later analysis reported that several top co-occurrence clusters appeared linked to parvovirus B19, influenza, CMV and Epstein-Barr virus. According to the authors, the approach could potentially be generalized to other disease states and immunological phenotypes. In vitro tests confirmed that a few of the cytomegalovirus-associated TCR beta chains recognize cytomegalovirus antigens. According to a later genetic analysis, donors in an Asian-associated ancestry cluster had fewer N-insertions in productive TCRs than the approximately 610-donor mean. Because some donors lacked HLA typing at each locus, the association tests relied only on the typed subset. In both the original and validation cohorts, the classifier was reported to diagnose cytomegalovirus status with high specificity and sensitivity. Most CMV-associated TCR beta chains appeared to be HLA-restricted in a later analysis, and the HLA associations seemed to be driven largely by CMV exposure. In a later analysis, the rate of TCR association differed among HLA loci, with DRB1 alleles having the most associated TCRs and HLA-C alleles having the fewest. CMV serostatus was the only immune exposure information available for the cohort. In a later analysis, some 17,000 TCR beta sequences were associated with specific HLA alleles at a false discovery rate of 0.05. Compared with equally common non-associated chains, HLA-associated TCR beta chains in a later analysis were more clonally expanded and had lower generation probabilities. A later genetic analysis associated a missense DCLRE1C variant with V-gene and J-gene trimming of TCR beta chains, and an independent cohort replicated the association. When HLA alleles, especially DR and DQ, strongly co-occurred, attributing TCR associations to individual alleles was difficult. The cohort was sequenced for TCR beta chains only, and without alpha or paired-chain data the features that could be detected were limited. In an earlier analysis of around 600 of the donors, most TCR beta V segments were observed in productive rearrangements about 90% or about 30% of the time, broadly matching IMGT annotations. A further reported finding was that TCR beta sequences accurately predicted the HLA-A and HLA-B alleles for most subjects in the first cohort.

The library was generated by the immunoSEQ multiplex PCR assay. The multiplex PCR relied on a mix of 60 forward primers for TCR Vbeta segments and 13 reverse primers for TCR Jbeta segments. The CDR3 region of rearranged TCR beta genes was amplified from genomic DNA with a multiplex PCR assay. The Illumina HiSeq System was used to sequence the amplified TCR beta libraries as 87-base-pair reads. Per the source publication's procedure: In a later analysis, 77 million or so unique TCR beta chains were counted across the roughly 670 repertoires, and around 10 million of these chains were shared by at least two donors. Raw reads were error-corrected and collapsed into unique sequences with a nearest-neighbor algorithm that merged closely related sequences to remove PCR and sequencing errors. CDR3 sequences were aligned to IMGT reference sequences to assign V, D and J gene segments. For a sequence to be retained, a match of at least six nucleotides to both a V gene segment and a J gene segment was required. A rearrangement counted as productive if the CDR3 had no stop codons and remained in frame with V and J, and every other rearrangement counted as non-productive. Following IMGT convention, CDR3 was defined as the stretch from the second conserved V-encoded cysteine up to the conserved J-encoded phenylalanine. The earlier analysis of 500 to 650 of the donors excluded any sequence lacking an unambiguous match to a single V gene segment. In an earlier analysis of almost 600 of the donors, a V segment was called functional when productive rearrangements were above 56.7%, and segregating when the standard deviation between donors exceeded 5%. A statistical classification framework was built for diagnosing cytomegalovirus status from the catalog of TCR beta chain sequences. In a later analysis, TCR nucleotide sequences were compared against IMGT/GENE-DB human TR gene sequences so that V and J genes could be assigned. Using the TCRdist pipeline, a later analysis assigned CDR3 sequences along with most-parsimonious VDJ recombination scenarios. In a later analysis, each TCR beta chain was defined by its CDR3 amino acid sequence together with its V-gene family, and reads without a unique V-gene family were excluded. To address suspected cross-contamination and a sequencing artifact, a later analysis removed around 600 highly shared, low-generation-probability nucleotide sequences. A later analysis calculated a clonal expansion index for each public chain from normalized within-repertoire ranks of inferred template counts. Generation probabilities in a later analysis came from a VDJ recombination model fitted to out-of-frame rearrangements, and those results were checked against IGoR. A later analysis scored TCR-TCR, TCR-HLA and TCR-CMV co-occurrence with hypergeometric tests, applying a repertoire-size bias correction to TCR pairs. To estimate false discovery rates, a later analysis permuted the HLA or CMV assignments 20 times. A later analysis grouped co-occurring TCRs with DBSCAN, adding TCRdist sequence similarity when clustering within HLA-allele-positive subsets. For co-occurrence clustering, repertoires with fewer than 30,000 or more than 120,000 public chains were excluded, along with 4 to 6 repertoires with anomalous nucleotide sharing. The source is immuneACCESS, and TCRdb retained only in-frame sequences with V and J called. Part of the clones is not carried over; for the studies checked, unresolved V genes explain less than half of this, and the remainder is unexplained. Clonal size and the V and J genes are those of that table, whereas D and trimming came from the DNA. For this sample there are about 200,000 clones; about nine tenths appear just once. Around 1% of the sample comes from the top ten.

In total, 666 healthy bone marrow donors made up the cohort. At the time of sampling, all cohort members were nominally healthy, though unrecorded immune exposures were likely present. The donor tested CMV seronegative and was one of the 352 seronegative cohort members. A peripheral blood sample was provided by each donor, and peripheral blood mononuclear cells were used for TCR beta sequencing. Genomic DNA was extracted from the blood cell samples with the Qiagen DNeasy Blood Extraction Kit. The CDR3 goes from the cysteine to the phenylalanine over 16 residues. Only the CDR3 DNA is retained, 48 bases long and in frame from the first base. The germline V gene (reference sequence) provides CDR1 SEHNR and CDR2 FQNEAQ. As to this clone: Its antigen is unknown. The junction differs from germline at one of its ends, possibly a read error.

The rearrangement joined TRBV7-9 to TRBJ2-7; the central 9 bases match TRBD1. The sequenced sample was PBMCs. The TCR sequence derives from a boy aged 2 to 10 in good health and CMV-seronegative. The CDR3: CSSSFPDRGASYEQYF. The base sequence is TGTTCCAGCAGCTTCCCTGACAGGGGGGCCTCCTACGAGCAGTACTTC.